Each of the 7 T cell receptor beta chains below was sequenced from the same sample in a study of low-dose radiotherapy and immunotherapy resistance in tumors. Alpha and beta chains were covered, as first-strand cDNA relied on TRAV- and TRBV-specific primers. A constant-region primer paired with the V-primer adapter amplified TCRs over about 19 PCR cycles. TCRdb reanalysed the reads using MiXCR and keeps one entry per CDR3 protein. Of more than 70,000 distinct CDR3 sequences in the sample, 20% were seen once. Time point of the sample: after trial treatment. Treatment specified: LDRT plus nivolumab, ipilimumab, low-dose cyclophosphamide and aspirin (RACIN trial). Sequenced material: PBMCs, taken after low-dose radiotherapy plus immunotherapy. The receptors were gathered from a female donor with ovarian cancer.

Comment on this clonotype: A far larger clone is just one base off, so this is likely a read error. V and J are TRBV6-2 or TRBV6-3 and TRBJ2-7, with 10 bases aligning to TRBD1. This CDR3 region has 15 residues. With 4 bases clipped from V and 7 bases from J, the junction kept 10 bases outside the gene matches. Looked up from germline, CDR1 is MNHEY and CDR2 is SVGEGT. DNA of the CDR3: TGTGCCAGCAGTTGGGGACAGGGGTATTACAATGAGCAGTACTTC. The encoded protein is CASSWGQGYYNEQYF.

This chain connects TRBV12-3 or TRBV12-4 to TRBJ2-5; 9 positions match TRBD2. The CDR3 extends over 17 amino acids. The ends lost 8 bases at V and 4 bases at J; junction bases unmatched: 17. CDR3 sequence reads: CASSLGVPGTSLETQYF. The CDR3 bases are TGTGCCAGCTCTCTTGGGGTCCCCGGGACTAGCCTAGAGACCCAGTACTTC.

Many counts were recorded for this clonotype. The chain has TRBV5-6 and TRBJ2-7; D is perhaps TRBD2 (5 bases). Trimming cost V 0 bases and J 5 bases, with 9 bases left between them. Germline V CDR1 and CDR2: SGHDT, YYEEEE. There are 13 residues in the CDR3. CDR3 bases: TGTGCCAGCAGCTTGGCCGCCGGGGACGAGCAGTACTTC. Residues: CASSLAAGDEQYF.

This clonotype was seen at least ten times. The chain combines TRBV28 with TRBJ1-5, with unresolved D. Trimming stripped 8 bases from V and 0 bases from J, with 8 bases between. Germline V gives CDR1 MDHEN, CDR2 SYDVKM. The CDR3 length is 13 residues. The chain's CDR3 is CASLGYSNQPQHF. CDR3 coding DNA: TGTGCCAGCCTGGGGTATAGCAATCAGCCCCAGCATTTT.

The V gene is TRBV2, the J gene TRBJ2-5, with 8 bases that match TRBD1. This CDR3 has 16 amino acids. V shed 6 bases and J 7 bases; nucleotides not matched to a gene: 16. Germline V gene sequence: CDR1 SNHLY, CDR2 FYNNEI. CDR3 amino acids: CASRLAGTGGSGTQYF. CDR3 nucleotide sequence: TGTGCCAGCAGATTAGCCGGGACAGGCGGATCGGGGACCCAGTACTTC.

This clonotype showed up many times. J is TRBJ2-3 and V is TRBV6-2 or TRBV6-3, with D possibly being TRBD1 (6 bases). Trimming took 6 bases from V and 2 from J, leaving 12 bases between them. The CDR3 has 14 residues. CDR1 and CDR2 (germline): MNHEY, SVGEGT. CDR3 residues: CASSRQETTDTQYF. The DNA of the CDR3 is TGTGCCAGCAGCCGACAGGAGACCACAGATACGCAGTATTTT.

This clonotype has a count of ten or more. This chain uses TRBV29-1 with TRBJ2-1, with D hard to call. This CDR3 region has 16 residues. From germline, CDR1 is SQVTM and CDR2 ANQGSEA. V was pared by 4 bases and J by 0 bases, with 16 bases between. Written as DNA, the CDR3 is TGCAGCGTTGCGGAAAGGGTAGGCCGCTCCTACAATGAGCAGTTCTTC. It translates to CSVAERVGRSYNEQFF.